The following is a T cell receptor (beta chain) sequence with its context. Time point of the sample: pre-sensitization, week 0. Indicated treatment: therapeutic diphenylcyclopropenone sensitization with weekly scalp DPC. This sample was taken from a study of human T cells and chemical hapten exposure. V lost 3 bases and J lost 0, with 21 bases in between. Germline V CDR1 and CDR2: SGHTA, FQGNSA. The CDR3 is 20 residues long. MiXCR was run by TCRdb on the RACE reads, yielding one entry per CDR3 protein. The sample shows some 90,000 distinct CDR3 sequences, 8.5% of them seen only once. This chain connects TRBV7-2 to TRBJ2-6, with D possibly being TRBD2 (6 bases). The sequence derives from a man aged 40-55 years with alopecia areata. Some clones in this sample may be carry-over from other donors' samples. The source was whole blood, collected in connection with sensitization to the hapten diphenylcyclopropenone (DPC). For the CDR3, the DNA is TGTGCCAGCAGCTTTTTCAGACCGGGACTGACCTTCTCTGGGGCCAACGTCCTGACTTTC. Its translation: CASSFFRPGLTFSGANVLTF.